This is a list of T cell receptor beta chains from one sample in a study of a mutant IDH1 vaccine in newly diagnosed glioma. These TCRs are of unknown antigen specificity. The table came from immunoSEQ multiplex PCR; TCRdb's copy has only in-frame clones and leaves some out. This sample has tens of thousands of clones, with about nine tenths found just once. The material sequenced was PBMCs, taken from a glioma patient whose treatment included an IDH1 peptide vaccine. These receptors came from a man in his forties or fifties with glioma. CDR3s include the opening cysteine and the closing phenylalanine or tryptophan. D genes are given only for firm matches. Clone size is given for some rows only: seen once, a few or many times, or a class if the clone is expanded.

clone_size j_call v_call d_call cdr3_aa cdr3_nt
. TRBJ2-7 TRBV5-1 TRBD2 CASSSRLAGVEKQYF TGCGCCAGCAGCTCCCGACTAGCGGGAGTAGAAAAACAGTACTTC
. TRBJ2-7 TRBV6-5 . CASSYSGRSYEQYF TGTGCCAGCAGTTACTCCGGCAGATCCTACGAGCAGTACTTC
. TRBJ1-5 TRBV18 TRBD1 CASSQKGGQGNQPQHF TGTGCCAGCTCACAAAAAGGTGGACAGGGCAATCAGCCCCAGCATTTT
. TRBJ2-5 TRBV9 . CASSVQGGQETQYF TGTGCCAGCAGCGTACAGGGGGGCCAAGAGACCCAGTACTTC
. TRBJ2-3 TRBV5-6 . CASSLQGNLADTQYF TGTGCCAGCAGCTTGCAGGGTAATTTGGCAGATACGCAGTATTTT
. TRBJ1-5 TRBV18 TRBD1 CASSPGQGTGSNQPQHF TGTGCCAGCTCACCAGGACAGGGAACGGGAAGCAATCAGCCCCAGCATTTT
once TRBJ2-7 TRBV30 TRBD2 CAWSVLGGTSYEQYF TGTGCCTGGAGTGTTTTGGGAGGGACCTCCTACGAGCAGTACTTC
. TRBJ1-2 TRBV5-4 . CASSNPGDYGYTF TGTGCCAGCAGCAACCCGGGGGACTATGGCTACACCTTC
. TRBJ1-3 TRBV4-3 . CASSQESQGPRTIYF TGCGCCAGCAGCCAAGAGAGCCAGGGACCCCGTACCATATATTTT
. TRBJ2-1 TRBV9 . CASSTPGARAEQFF TGTGCCAGCAGCACTCCCGGGGCGCGAGCTGAGCAGTTCTTC
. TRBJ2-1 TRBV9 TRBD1 CASSVGTGTYNEQFF TGTGCCAGCAGCGTCGGGACAGGAACCTACAATGAGCAGTTCTTC
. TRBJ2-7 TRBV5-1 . CASSFDPMKGGASVSHEQYF TGCGCCAGCAGCTTCGATCCAATGAAAGGAGGGGCTTCAGTTAGCCACGAGCAGTACTTC
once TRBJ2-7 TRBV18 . CASSPWSSYEQYF TGTGCCAGCTCCCCCTGGAGCTCCTACGAGCAGTACTTC
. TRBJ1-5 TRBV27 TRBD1 CASSSGQGGNQPQHF TGTGCCAGCAGTTCGGGACAGGGTGGAAATCAGCCCCAGCATTTT
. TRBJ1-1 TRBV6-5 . CASSFQSMNTEAFF TGTGCCAGCAGTTTCCAGAGTATGAACACTGAAGCTTTCTTT
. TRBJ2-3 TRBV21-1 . CASFIAPLAGGRGDTQYF TGTGCCAGCTTCATTGCCCCACTAGCGGGGGGGCGAGGGGATACGCAGTATTTT
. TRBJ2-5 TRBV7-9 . CASSHTTQGWGETQYF TGTGCCAGCAGCCATACGACACAGGGATGGGGAGAGACCCAGTACTTC
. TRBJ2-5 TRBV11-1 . CASSSSTETQYF TGTGCCAGCAGCTCAAGTACGGAGACCCAGTACTTC
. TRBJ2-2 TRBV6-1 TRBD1 CASSEGQGAGELFF TGTGCCAGCAGTGAAGGACAGGGGGCCGGGGAGCTGTTTTTT
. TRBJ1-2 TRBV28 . CASSRKPNYGYTF TGTGCCAGCAGTAGGAAACCTAACTATGGCTACACCTTC
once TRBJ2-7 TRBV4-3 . CASSQEDGGLYEQYF TGCGCCAGCAGCCAAGAGGACGGCGGCCTCTACGAGCAGTACTTC
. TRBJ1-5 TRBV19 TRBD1 CASGKGTVLPPQHF TGTGCCAGTGGAAAGGGGACAGTGCTACCCCCCCAGCATTTT
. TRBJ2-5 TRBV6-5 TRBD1 CASSYGTGRVETQYF TGTGCCAGCAGTTACGGGACAGGGAGGGTGGAGACCCAGTACTTC
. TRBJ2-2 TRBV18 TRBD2 CASSPGLAGGQTNTGELFF TGTGCCAGCTCACCTGGACTAGCGGGAGGGCAAACGAACACCGGGGAGCTGTTTTTT
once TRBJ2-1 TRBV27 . CASSLRRGTENEQFF TGTGCCAGCAGCCTCCGTCGCGGGACGGAAAATGAGCAGTTCTTC
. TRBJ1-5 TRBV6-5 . CASSMTIYQPQHF TGTGCCAGCAGCATGACAATATATCAGCCCCAGCATTTT
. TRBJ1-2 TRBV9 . CASSFRQGTNYGYTF TGTGCCAGCAGCTTCAGGCAGGGGACTAACTATGGCTACACCTTC
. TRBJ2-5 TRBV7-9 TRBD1 CASSRQGGETQYF TGTGCCAGCAGTCGACAGGGGGGAGAGACCCAGTACTTC
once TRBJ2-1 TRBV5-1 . CASSLAQGLPSKDYNEQFF TGCGCCAGCAGCTTGGCCCAGGGACTCCCATCGAAAGACTACAATGAGCAGTTCTTC
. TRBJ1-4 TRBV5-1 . CASSSGHSLGEKLFF TGCGCCAGCAGCTCGGGACATTCCCTGGGTGAAAAACTGTTTTTT
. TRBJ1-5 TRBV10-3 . CAISDEGGSGNQPQHF TGTGCCATCAGTGATGAAGGGGGGTCAGGCAATCAGCCCCAGCATTTT
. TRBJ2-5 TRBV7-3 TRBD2 CASSQTSGRAGETQYF TGTGCCAGCAGCCAAACTAGCGGGAGGGCAGGGGAGACCCAGTACTTC
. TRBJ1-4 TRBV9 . CASSVHGTNEKLFF TGTGCCAGCAGCGTCCACGGGACTAATGAAAAACTGTTTTTT
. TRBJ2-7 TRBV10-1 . CASSADLNEQYF TGCGCCAGCAGTGCAGACCTTAACGAGCAGTACTTC
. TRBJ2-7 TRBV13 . CASSLGVGEQYF TGTGCCAGCAGCTTAGGTGTTGGCGAGCAGTACTTC
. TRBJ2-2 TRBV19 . CASSIGRTRSGELFF TGTGCCAGTAGTATTGGGAGGACCCGGAGTGGGGAGCTGTTTTTT
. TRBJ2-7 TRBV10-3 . CAISDISASYEQYF TGTGCCATCAGTGATATTTCAGCCTCCTACGAGCAGTACTTC
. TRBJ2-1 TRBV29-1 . CSVHKGRLNNEQFF TGCAGCGTTCACAAGGGGAGGTTGAACAATGAGCAGTTCTTC
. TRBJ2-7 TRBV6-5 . CASSYSEVPTYEQYF TGTGCCAGCAGTTACTCTGAGGTCCCCACCTACGAGCAGTACTTC
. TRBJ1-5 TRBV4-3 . CASSQGGQRQPQHF TGCGCCAGCAGCCAAGGGGGCCAACGTCAGCCCCAGCATTTT
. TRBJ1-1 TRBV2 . CASRTGEGTEAFF TGTGCCAGCAGGACCGGAGAGGGCACTGAAGCTTTCTTT
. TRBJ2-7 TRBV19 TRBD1 CASSITGGISYEQYF TGTGCCAGTAGTATCACAGGGGGCATCTCCTACGAGCAGTACTTC
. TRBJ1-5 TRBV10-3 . CAISWGPGQPQHF TGTGCCATAAGTTGGGGGCCGGGTCAGCCCCAGCATTTT
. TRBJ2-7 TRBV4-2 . CASSPEADNVYYEQYF TGTGCCAGCAGCCCGGAAGCGGACAATGTTTACTACGAGCAGTACTTC
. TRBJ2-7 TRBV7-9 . CASSLVGLVTYEQYF TGTGCCAGCAGCTTAGTAGGGCTAGTCACCTACGAGCAGTACTTC
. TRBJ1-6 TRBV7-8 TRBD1 CASSTWTGHSYNSPLHF TGTGCCAGCAGCACGTGGACAGGGCACTCCTATAATTCACCCCTCCACTTT
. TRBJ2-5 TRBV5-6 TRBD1 CASSLGTGGLETQYF TGTGCCAGCAGCTTGGGAACAGGGGGCTTGGAGACCCAGTACTTC
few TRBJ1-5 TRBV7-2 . CASSLGGSNRQPQHF TGTGCCAGCAGCTTAGGAGGGTCGAACAGACAGCCCCAGCATTTT
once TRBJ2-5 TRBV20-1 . CSAAGKETQYF TGCAGTGCGGCAGGGAAGGAGACCCAGTACTTC
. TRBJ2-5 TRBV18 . CASSLSLGVETQYF TGTGCCAGCTCACTGTCGTTGGGGGTGGAGACCCAGTACTTC
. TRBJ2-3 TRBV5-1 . CASSDGVSDTQYF TGCGCCAGCAGCGATGGGGTTTCAGATACGCAGTATTTT
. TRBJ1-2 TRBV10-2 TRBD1 CASRRDSMGYTF TGCGCCAGCAGGAGGGACAGTATGGGCTACACCTTC
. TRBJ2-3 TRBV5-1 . CASSILSSFVYTDTQYF TGCGCCAGCAGCATCCTCTCTAGCTTTGTTTACACAGATACGCAGTATTTT
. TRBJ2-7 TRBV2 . CASSEKGGNYEQYF TGTGCCAGCAGTGAAAAGGGCGGGAACTACGAGCAGTACTTC
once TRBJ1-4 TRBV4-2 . CASSQAPMAANEKLFF TGTGCCAGCAGCCAGGCCCCGATGGCCGCTAATGAAAAACTGTTTTTT